This T cell receptor (beta chain) is drawn from a study of blood T cell repertoires in COVID-19 (TCRdb year 2020). Broadly, across the study: Collaborator samples came from the United States, Italy and Spain and covered acute and convalescent phases of COVID-19. Sample metadata almost always included a de-identified subject ID, COVID-19 status, age in years and sex. Samples came from the ongoing ImmuneRACE study (first 160 participants) plus 1,254 subjects from 6 global collaborators. Deeply sampled blood TCRbeta repertoires from subjects exposed to, actively infected with, or recovered from COVID-19 were included in the dataset. HLA class I and class II types, where available, came from metadata supplied by the sample provider rather than from assay-based typing. The repertoires were released in a freely available public database intended as a resource for research on the immune response to SARS-CoV-2. The prospective study material was composed of cDNA or gDNA derived from T cells, B-cell-depleted T cells, or PBMCs. The paper's findings and limits, for the study overall: The amount of clinical and demographic metadata varied by source and participant and was provided uncurated.

Collaborating institutions collected whole blood in K2EDTA tubes following their own protocols. For TCRbeta analysis, collaborators shipped samples in one of three forms: frozen whole blood, isolated PBMCs, or DNA extracted from either of those sample types. TCRbeta CDR3 regions were amplified from genomic DNA by means of the immunoSEQ Assay, a bias-controlled multiplex PCR. In the source study's methods: The number of nucleated cells in each sample was estimated by amplification of reference gene primers within the assay. To quantify the absolute abundance of each unique TCRbeta CDR3 rearrangement, sequence reads were collapsed and filtered. For each sample, productive Simpson clonality was calculated as the square root of Simpson's diversity index over productive rearrangements. TCRdb carries this immuneACCESS record with in-frame sequences only. Its versions omit some clonotypes, under half of them owing to an unresolved V gene in the studies checked, with the rest unexplained. Clone size and V and J calls were adopted from that table, with D and trimming inferred from the DNA. This sample lists more than 85,000 clones; less than 85% were detected once. Around 4% of the sample goes to the ten largest clones.

Via the germline V gene, CDR1 is SGHRS and CDR2 YFSETQ. V and J are truncated by 4 bases and 0 bases respectively, leaving an intervening sequence of 17 bases. The cysteine opens and the phenylalanine closes a CDR3 of 16 amino acids. Only CDR3 DNA remains: 48 bases, in frame from the first base. About this clone: The antigen it binds to is not known. No much larger clonotype is one base removed from it; base qualities were not supplied.

The material sequenced was peripheral blood. The sequence is built from TRBV5-1 and TRBJ2-7; possibly the D gene is TRBD1, per 6 matching bases. The clonotype was recovered from a woman of 80 years or more with acute or convalescent COVID-19. The CDR3 in this case is CASSPQGLRGSYEQYF. The DNA sequence is given as TGCGCCAGCAGCCCACAGGGTCTTAGGGGCTCCTACGAGCAGTACTTC.